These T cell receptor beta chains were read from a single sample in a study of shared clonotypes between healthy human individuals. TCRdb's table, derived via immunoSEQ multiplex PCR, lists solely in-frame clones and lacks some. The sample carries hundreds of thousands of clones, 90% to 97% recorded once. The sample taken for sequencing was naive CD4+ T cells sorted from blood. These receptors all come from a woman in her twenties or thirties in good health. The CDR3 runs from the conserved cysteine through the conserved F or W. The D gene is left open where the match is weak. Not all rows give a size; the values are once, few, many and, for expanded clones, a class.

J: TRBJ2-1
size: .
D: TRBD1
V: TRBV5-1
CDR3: CASSWGQGNNEQFF
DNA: TGCGCCAGCAGCTGGGGACAGGGAAACAATGAGCAGTTCTTC

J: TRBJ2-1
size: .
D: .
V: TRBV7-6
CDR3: CASSLARRGANNEQFF
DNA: TGTGCCAGCAGCTTAGCTCGCAGGGGGGCTAACAATGAGCAGTTCTTC

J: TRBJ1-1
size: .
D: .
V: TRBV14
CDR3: CASSQVTNMNTEAFF
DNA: TGTGCCAGCAGCCAAGTAACGAACATGAACACTGAAGCTTTCTTT

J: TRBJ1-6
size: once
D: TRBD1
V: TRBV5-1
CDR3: CASPGQANSPLHF
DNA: TGCGCCAGCCCGGGACAGGCGAATTCACCCCTCCACTTT

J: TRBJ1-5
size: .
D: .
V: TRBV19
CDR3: CASKPGLLVRQPQHF
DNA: TGTGCCAGTAAACCGGGCCTCCTGGTTAGGCAGCCCCAGCATTTT

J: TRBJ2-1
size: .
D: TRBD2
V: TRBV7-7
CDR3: CASSLLAELEQFF
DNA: TGTGCCAGCAGCTTACTAGCGGAGCTGGAGCAGTTCTTC

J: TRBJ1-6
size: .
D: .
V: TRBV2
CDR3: CASSGGNSPLHF
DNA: TGTGCCAGCAGTGGAGGGAATTCACCCCTCCACTTT

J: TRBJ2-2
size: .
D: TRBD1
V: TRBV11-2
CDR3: CASSSPRDRGLLFF
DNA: TGTGCCAGCAGCTCTCCCCGGGACAGGGGGCTGCTGTTTTTT

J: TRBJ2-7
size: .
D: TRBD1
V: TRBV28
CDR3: CASSFPGTGYEQYF
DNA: TGTGCCAGCAGTTTCCCCGGGACAGGGTACGAGCAGTACTTC

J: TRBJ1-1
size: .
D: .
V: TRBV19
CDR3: CASSIWAGSFMNTEAFF
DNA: TGTGCCAGTAGTATCTGGGCAGGGAGCTTTATGAACACTGAAGCTTTCTTT

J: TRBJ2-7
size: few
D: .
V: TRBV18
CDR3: CASSPPFWTEPREQYF
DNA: TGTGCCAGCTCACCACCATTTTGGACAGAGCCACGTGAGCAGTACTTC

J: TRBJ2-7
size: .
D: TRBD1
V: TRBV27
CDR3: CASSLGQPYEQYF
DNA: TGTGCCAGCAGCCTGGGACAGCCCTACGAGCAGTACTTC

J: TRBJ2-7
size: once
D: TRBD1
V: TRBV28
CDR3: CASSLRLALTGLSYEQYF
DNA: TGTGCCAGCAGTTTGAGGCTCGCCCTGACAGGGTTGTCCTACGAGCAGTACTTC

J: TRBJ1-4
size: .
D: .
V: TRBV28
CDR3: CASSFGRGEKLFF
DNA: TGTGCCAGCAGTTTCGGGAGGGGGGAAAAACTGTTTTTT

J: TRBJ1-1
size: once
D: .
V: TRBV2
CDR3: CASTRDRNTEAFF
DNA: TGTGCCAGCACCAGAGACAGAAACACTGAAGCTTTCTTT

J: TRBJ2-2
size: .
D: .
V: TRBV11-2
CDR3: CASSLVALHQNTGELFF
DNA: TGTGCCAGCAGCTTAGTAGCTTTACACCAGAACACCGGGGAGCTGTTTTTT

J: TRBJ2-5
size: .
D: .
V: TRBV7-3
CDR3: CASSLTSVETQYF
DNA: TGTGCCAGCAGCTTAACTAGCGTAGAGACCCAGTACTTC

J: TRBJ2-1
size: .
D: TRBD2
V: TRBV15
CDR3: CATSRGSGRGLNEQFF
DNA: TGTGCCACCAGCAGAGGAAGCGGGAGAGGTCTTAATGAGCAGTTCTTC

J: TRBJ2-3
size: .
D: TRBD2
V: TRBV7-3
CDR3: CASSPGLAGGGDTQYF
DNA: TGTGCCAGCAGCCCCGGACTAGCGGGTGGGGGGGATACGCAGTATTTT

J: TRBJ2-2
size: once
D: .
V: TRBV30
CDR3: CAWMGARLTGELFF
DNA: TGTGCCTGGATGGGGGCGCGTCTTACCGGGGAGCTGTTTTTT

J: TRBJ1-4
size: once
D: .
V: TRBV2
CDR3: CASRNRVGEKLFF
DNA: TGTGCCAGCAGGAACCGGGTCGGAGAAAAACTGTTTTTT

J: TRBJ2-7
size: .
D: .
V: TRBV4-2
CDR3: CASSQEKPSSLTYEQYF
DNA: TGTGCCAGCAGCCAAGAGAAGCCAAGCTCCCTGACCTACGAGCAGTACTTC

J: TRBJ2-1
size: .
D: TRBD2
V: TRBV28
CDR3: CASSPSSGHHNEQFF
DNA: TGTGCCAGCAGCCCCTCTAGCGGGCACCACAATGAGCAGTTCTTC